The present T cell receptor beta chain was sequenced within a study of blood T cell repertoires in COVID-19. On the study more broadly: Samples came from the United States, Italy and Spain, spanning acute and convalescent COVID-19.

TCRdb's copy holds only in-frame clones and misses some; the assay was immunoSEQ multiplex PCR. The data show around 300,000 clones, 70% to 90% seen once. Seattle patients were enrolled while actively infected and followed longitudinally. This clonotype originated in a woman in her forties or fifties with COVID-19, enrolled during active disease. Material for sequencing was peripheral blood.

The CDR3 DNA follows: TGTGCCAGCCTCAATCCGGGGGGAAGCACTGAAGCTTTCTTT. This codes for CASLNPGGSTEAFF. The rearrangement joins TRBV6-5 to TRBJ1-1; possibly TRBD1 for D (5 bases). CDR3 length: 14 amino acids. The V end lost 8 bases, the J end lost 4 bases, and 17 bases lay between the germline ends. Per the germline V gene, CDR1 is MNHEY and CDR2 is SVGAGI.